The 30 T cell receptor beta chains given below trace back to one sample, sequenced in a study of beta chain features in type 1 diabetes. Study conclusions and caveats: Moderate but significant shortening of TCRB CDR3s was recorded in all four CD4+ subsets from Type 1 diabetes patients.

Expressed TCRB transcripts were sequenced because the isolated RNA had all been reverse transcribed beforehand. The table came from immunoSEQ multiplex PCR; TCRdb's copy has only in-frame clones and leaves some out. The sample lists 300,000 or so clones, about 13% occurring once. No antigen is known for these receptors. The sample was naive CD4+ T cells from blood. The receptors shown here come from a man aged 30-40 years with type 1 diabetes.

As regards this clone: The sample has other DNA sequences that encode this CDR3 too. The chain carries TRBV18 and TRBJ1-1, with 10 bases matching TRBD1. CDR1 KGHSH and CDR2 LQKENI come from the germline V gene. Unmatched junction bases numbered 2, after V lost 3 bases and J lost 4 bases. The CDR3 contains 14 residues. The CDR3, as DNA: TGTGCCAGCTCACCGGACAGGGGGGGCACTGAAGCTTTCTTT. The encoded protein is CASSPDRGGTEAFF.

The chain recombines TRBV15 with TRBJ1-2; maybe TRBD1 (6 bases). The germline V gene encodes CDR1 LNHNV and CDR2 YYDKDF (reference sequence). The V end lost 1 base, the J end lost 2 bases, and 14 bases lay between the germline ends. The CDR3 spans 16 residues. CDR3 in amino acids: CATSRVWGDRNYGYTF. CDR3 nucleotides: TGTGCCACCAGCAGAGTTTGGGGAGACAGGAACTATGGCTACACCTTC.

This clone was found a few times. The chain links TRBV7-9 to TRBJ2-5; the D gene is possibly TRBD2 (5 bases). The germline V gene encodes CDR1 SEHNR and CDR2 FQNEAQ (reference sequence). This CDR3 comprises 13 residues. V was clipped by 4 bases and J by 0 bases, with 6 bases between them. The CDR3 region has the DNA TGTGCCAGCAGCTGGAGGTACCAAGAGACCCAGTACTTC. Its translation: CASSWRYQETQYF.

Of note for this clone: The same CDR3 is also encoded by other DNA sequences in this sample. This chain uses TRBV5-4 with TRBJ1-1; tentative D call: TRBD1 (6 bases). With 4 bases removed from V and 5 bases from J, the gap between germline ends came to 12 bases. The CDR3 loop spans 13 amino acids. Germline CDR1 SGHNT, CDR2 YYREEE (reference sequence). This CDR3 is CASSPGGRTEAFF. CDR3 nucleotides: TGTGCCAGCAGCCCGGGGGGGCGGACTGAAGCTTTCTTT.

There are a few counts of this clone. The same CDR3 is also encoded by other DNA sequences in this sample. The V and J genes are TRBV2 and TRBJ2-5, with D unresolved. CDR1 is SNHLY, CDR2 FYNNEI, per germline. The CDR3 runs to 11 residues. V was clipped by 6 bases and J by 5 bases, with 7 bases between them. Here the CDR3 reads CASSPQETQYF. The DNA of the CDR3 is TGTGCCAGCAGCCCCCAGGAGACCCAGTACTTC.

This clone turned up a few times. The V call is TRBV19, the J call TRBJ2-7, with 13 bases lining up with TRBD2. This CDR3 comprises 14 residues. Germline lookup yields CDR1 LNHDA and CDR2 SQIVND (reference sequence). V lost 5 bases to trimming and J lost 7 bases; unmatched junction nucleotides: 5. This chain's CDR3 is CASSSGTSGEEQYF. CDR3 nucleotides: TGTGCCAGTAGTTCCGGGACTAGCGGGGAGGAGCAGTACTTC.

This clone has a handful of counts. V and J are TRBV7-2 and TRBJ2-4, with D possibly TRBD2 on 6 matching bases. The germline V gene encodes CDR1 SGHTA and CDR2 FQGNSA. Trimming stripped 1 base from V and 7 bases from J, with 14 bases between. The CDR3 sequence is 15 residues long. The CDR3: CASSLGGSGYNIQYF. The CDR3 DNA reads TGTGCCAGCAGCTTAGGTGGTAGCGGATACAACATTCAGTACTTC.

The V call is TRBV5-6, the J call TRBJ1-3; D ambiguous. V lost 5 bases and J lost 0, with 6 bases in between. CDR1 is SGHDT, CDR2 YYEEEE, per germline. CDR3 length: 13 residues. CDR3 protein: CASSLLSGNTIYF. The DNA of the CDR3 is TGTGCCAGCAGTCTTCTCTCTGGAAACACCATATATTTT.

The chain has TRBV7-3 and TRBJ2-1, with D perhaps TRBD2 (6 bases). This CDR3 is 14 amino acids long. Trimming cost V 3 bases and J 2 bases, with 8 bases left between them. The germline V gene encodes CDR1 SGHTA and CDR2 FQGTGA. The CDR3 DNA reads as TGTGCCAGCAGCTTTAGCGGACCCTACAATGAGCAGTTCTTC. Translated: CASSFSGPYNEQFF.

V usage is TRBV9 and J usage is TRBJ2-5, with 13 nucleotides matching TRBD2. Germline V gives CDR1 SGDLS, CDR2 YYNGEE. Germline trimming cut 4 bases from V and 5 bases from J; bases unmatched to any gene: 8. This CDR3 has 16 residues. The CDR3 sequence is CASSSRLAGGRETQYF. The CDR3 DNA is TGTGCCAGCAGCTCACGACTAGCGGGAGGACGGGAGACCCAGTACTTC.

This clone has a handful of counts. The chain links TRBV30 to TRBJ1-1, with D tentatively TRBD1 (6 bases). CDR3 length equals 14 residues. The V gene's germline CDR1 is GTSNPN and CDR2 SVGIG (reference sequence). Trimming pared 7 bases from V and 0 bases from J, leaving 15 bases between. CDR3 coding DNA: TGTGCCTCGGGACACCGGTATATGAACACTGAAGCTTTCTTT. Its translation is CASGHRYMNTEAFF.

As for this clone: The sample carries other DNA sequences with the same CDR3. The rearrangement joins TRBV20-1 to TRBJ1-2; D is undetermined. Per the germline V gene, CDR1 is DFQATT and CDR2 is SNEGSKA (reference sequence). The V gene lost 3 bases and the J gene lost 8 bases, with 10 bases spanning the gap. The CDR3 has 11 amino acids. CDR3 sequence reads: CSARAGYGYTF. CDR3 nucleotides: TGCAGTGCTAGGGCCGGGTACGGCTACACCTTC.

V usage is TRBV9 and J usage is TRBJ2-7, with a tentative D call TRBD2 (5 bases). CDR3 length: 14 residues. Trimming removed 0 bases at V and 6 bases at J, with 13 bases between. The V gene's germline CDR1 is SGDLS and CDR2 YYNGEE. This CDR3 reads CASSVESVAGEQYF. In DNA form, the CDR3 reads TGTGCCAGCAGCGTAGAAAGCGTCGCGGGCGAGCAGTACTTC.

The chain uses TRBV7-6 and TRBJ1-2, with D possibly being TRBD1 (5 bases). V lost 5 bases, J lost 5 bases, and 18 bases lay in between. In germline, CDR1 is SGHVS, CDR2 FNYEAQ. This CDR3 is 15 amino acids long. In nucleotides, the CDR3 is TGTGCCAGCAGCCTTAGTGGCACAGGTGCATATGGCTACACCTTC. It is translated as CASSLSGTGAYGYTF.

Only a few counts were recorded for this clone. The rearrangement links TRBV13 to TRBJ2-3; D unresolved. V shed 5 bases and J shed 5 bases, with 14 bases lying between them. In germline, CDR1 is PRHDT, CDR2 FYEKMQ (reference sequence). This CDR3 has 14 residues. CDR3 residues: CASSHSRLEDTQYF. In DNA, the CDR3 is TGTGCCAGCAGCCATAGCAGATTGGAAGATACGCAGTATTTT.

This rearrangement joins TRBV16 to TRBJ2-1, with D possibly matching TRBD2 (6 bases). Germline lookup yields CDR1 KGHSY and CDR2 FQNENV. Trimming pared 4 bases from V and 5 bases from J, leaving 12 bases between. This CDR3 spans 14 amino acids. CDR3 in amino acids: CASSLGAGHNEQFF. The CDR3 nucleotides are TGTGCCAGCAGCCTAGGGGCGGGGCACAATGAGCAGTTCTTC. Looking up the rest from reference TRBV16 and TRBJ2-1 gives the full variable domain: GEEVAQTPKHLVRGEGQKAKLYCAPIKGHSYVFWYQQVLKNEFKFLISFQNENVFDETGMPKERFSAKCLPNSPCSLEIQATKLEDSAVYFCASSLGAGHNEQFFGPGTRLTVL.

This clone was found a few times. This sequence joins TRBV29-1 and TRBJ2-3, with 7 bases lining up with TRBD2. Germline assignment: CDR1 SQVTM and CDR2 ANQGSEA. V was pared by 4 bases and J by 3 bases, with 10 bases of the junction left unmatched. This CDR3 spans 15 amino acids. The CDR3 protein is CSVARLTSTTDTQYF. The CDR3 nucleotides read TGCAGCGTTGCACGACTGACTAGCACAACAGATACGCAGTATTTT.

The chain combines TRBV9 with TRBJ1-1; no firm D call. This CDR3 is 15 amino acids long. Looked up from germline, CDR1 is SGDLS and CDR2 is YYNGEE. V was clipped by 3 bases and J by 4 bases, with 16 bases between them. This CDR3 reads CASSERAGGGTEAFF. As DNA, the CDR3 is TGTGCCAGCAGCGAGAGGGCCGGCGGTGGCACTGAAGCTTTCTTT.

This clone has a handful of counts. The genes are TRBV5-4 and TRBJ2-3; 9 bases are shared with TRBD2. In germline, CDR1 is SGHNT, CDR2 YYREEE (reference sequence). The CDR3 loop spans 16 amino acids. The V segment lost 2 bases and the J segment 2 bases; nucleotides outside the gene matches: 6. As DNA, the CDR3 is TGTGCCAGCAGCTTTCTCAGGACTAGCGACACAGATACGCAGTATTTT. This codes for CASSFLRTSDTDTQYF.

The table lists this clone with a few counts. This same CDR3 is encoded by further DNA sequences in the sample. The V gene is TRBV5-1, the J gene TRBJ1-1; 7 nucleotides align to TRBD1. Trimming took 0 bases from V and 1 from J; bases not matched to a gene: 0. The CDR3 loop spans 14 amino acids. The germline CDR1 and CDR2 sequences are SGHRS and YFSETQ. The CDR3 nucleotides read TGCGCCAGCAGCTTGGGGACAGGGAACACTGAAGCTTTCTTT. Protein product: CASSLGTGNTEAFF.

This clone has only a few counts. The chain couples TRBV18 to TRBJ2-6; no definite D call. Trimming took 2 bases from V and 3 from J, leaving 8 bases between them. The germline V gene has CDR1 KGHSH and CDR2 LQKENI. There are 15 residues in the CDR3. The CDR3, as DNA: TGTGCCAGCTCACCAAGGCAGGTTGGGGCCAACGTCCTGACTTTC. Protein product: CASSPRQVGANVLTF.

V and J are TRBV9 and TRBJ2-3; 13 bases are shared with TRBD2. CDR1 and CDR2 from the germline V gene are SGDLS and YYNGEE. V was pared by 5 bases and J by 3 bases, with 6 bases of the junction left unmatched. The CDR3 extends over 16 amino acids. Written as DNA, the CDR3 is TGTGCCAGCAGGGGAGAGGGACTAGCGGGAACAGATACGCAGTATTTT. This codes for CASRGEGLAGTDTQYF.

This clone was picked up a small number of times. This chain uses TRBV5-1 with TRBJ1-5; D call uncertain. Looked up from germline, CDR1 is SGHRS and CDR2 is YFSETQ. The CDR3 has 15 residues. V gave up 0 bases and J gave up 6 bases, with 13 bases separating them. The CDR3 sequence is CASSLVGQTGQPQHF. The CDR3 nucleotides read TGCGCCAGCAGCTTGGTCGGCCAAACGGGTCAGCCCCAGCATTTT.

CDR3 loop: CASSFQGAGQPQHF. The CDR3 DNA sequence: TGTGCCAGCAGTTTTCAGGGGGCGGGTCAGCCCCAGCATTTT. The rearrangement links TRBV27 to TRBJ1-5; 8 bases are shared with TRBD1. Germline CDR1 is MNHEY and CDR2 is SMNVEV (reference sequence). V lost 3 bases to trimming and J lost 6 bases; unmatched junction nucleotides: 4. The CDR3 is 14 amino acids.

This clone was detected many times. The gene calls are TRBV29-1 and TRBJ2-1; 8 bases are shared with TRBD2. Germline V gene data show CDR1 as SQVTM and CDR2 as ANQGSEA. This CDR3 spans 14 amino acids. V shed 7 bases and J 2 bases; nucleotides not matched to a gene: 7. The CDR3 reads CSAVAGRTYNEQFF. The CDR3 DNA follows: TGCAGCGCTGTAGCGGGACGAACCTACAATGAGCAGTTCTTC.

The chain couples TRBV11-2 to TRBJ2-1; 7 nucleotides agree with TRBD2. Germline lookup yields CDR1 SGHAT and CDR2 FQNNGV. The CDR3 sequence is 13 residues long. Trimming took 5 bases from V and 6 from J; bases not matched to a gene: 4. This CDR3 reads CASSPRTSNEQFF. The CDR3 coding sequence is TGTGCCAGCAGCCCCCGGACTAGCAATGAGCAGTTCTTC.

This clone has just a few counts. The chain recombines TRBV6-6 with TRBJ2-3, with 7 nucleotides matching TRBD2. The CDR3 consists of 16 residues. The germline V gene has CDR1 MNHNY and CDR2 SVGAGI (reference sequence). V trimming: 0 bases; J trimming: 3 bases; junction bases outside the gene matches: 6. CDR3 in amino acids: CASSYSGGSFTDTQYF. The CDR3 DNA reads TGTGCCAGCAGTTACTCTGGCGGGAGTTTTACAGATACGCAGTATTTT.

This clone turned up a few times. The chain uses TRBV7-9 and TRBJ2-7, with D tentatively TRBD2 (6 bases). V was cut by 5 bases and J by 4 bases, with 21 bases left in between. The CDR3 runs to 16 residues. Germline CDR1 SEHNR, CDR2 FQNEAQ (reference sequence). DNA for the CDR3: TGTGCCAGCAGCACAACAACCCGGGGGTCTTGGTACGAGCAGTACTTC. It encodes CASSTTTRGSWYEQYF.

This clone was counted only a few times. The rearrangement joins TRBV5-1 to TRBJ2-5; D is possibly TRBD2 (6 bases). The CDR3 is 14 amino acids. CDR1 and CDR2 from the germline V gene are SGHRS and YFSETQ. Trimming removed 4 bases from V and 2 bases from J, with 12 bases in between. The CDR3 bases are TGCGCCAGCAGCCCCGGGACTCGACAAGAGACCCAGTACTTC. Translation: CASSPGTRQETQYF.

The sample holds a few counts of this clone. The chain couples TRBV28 to TRBJ1-1; TRBD1 is a possible D gene (6 bases). Trimming pared 5 bases from V and 11 bases from J, leaving 15 bases between. Looked up from germline, CDR1 is MDHEN and CDR2 is SYDVKM. CDR3 length equals 12 residues. CDR3 protein: CASSLNRAKAFF. CDR3 DNA sequence: TGTGCCAGCAGTCTCAACAGGGCAAAGGCTTTCTTT.